This TCR beta chain is drawn from a study of memory CD4+ T cells and cytomegalovirus serostatus. At the level of the study: Healthy Belgian adult donors included fewer than 10 CMV-positive and 24 CMV-negative people.

Notes on the study in general: The CMV-associated TCR signature appears largely within the CD4+ memory repertoire.

TCRdb's table, derived via immunoSEQ multiplex PCR, lists solely in-frame clones and lacks some. The repertoire consists of some 52,000 clones, with about 80% occurring once and the leading ten covering approximately 1.4%. The sort gate was single viable CD3+CD4+CD8-CD45RO+ cells for memory CD4+ T cells. CD4+ T cells were isolated by positive magnetic selection. The germline V gene encodes CDR1 SGHTA and CDR2 FQGTGA. Trimming at V came to 1 base and at J to 3 bases, leaving 12 bases not matched to a gene. CDR3 length: 18 residues. For this clone: The antigen is undetermined.

This chain joins TRBV7-3 and TRBJ2-5; 9 bases are shared with TRBD2. This TCR was recovered from an adult in good health and CMV-seropositive. Source material: memory CD4+ T cells from blood. CDR3 loop: CASSLSRYVAGDKETQYF. CDR3 DNA: TGTGCCAGCAGCTTAAGTCGGTATGTAGCGGGGGATAAAGAGACCCAGTACTTC.